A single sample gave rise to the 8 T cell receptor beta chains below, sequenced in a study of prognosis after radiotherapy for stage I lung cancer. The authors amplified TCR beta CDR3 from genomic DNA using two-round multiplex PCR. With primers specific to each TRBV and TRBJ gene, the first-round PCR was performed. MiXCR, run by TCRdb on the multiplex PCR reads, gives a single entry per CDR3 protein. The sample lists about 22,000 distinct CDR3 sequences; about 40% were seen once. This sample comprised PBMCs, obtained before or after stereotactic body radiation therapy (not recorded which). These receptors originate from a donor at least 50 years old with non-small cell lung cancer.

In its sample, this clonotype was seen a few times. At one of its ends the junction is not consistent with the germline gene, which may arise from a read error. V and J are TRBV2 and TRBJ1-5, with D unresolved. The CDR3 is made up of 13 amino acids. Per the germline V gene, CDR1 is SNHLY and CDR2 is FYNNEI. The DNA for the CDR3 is TGTGCCAGCAGTGTCCTGGGGTGGCAGCCCCAACATTTT. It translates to CASSVLGWQPQHF.

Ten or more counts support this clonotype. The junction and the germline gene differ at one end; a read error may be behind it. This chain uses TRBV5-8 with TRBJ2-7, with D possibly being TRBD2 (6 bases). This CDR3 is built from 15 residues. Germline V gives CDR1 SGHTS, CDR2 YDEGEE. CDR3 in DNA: TGTGCCAGCAGCTTGGCGATCCGGGAGTCCTACGAGCAGTGCTTC. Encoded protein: CASSLAIRESYEQCF.

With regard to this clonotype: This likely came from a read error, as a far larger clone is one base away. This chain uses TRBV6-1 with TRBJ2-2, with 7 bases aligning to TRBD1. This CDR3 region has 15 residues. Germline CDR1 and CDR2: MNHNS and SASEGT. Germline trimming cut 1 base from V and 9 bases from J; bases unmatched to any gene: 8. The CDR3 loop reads CASSEEGASTWELFF. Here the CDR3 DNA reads TGTGCCAGCAGTGAAGAGGGGGCTTCGACCTGGGAGCTGTTTTTT.

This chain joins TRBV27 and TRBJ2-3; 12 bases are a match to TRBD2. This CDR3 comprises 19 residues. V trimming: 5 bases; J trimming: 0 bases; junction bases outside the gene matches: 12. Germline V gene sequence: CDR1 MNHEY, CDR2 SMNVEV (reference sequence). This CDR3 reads CASSPFGLAGTPSTDTQYF. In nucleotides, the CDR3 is TGTGCCAGCAGTCCATTTGGACTAGCGGGGACTCCTAGCACAGATACGCAGTATTTT.

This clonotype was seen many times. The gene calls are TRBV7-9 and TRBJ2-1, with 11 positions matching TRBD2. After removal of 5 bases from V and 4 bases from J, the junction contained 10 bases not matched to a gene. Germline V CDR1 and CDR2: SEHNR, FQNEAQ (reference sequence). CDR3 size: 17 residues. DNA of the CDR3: TGTGCCAGCAGCCCGAGAGGGACTAGCGGATCTTACAATGAGCAGTTCTTC. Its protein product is CASSPRGTSGSYNEQFF. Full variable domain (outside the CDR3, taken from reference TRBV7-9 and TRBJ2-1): DTGVSQNPRHKITKRGQNVTFRCDPISEHNRLYWYRQTLGQGPEFLTYFQNEAQLEKSRLLSDRFSAERPKGSFSTLEIQRTEQGDSAMYLCASSPRGTSGSYNEQFFGPGTRLTVL.

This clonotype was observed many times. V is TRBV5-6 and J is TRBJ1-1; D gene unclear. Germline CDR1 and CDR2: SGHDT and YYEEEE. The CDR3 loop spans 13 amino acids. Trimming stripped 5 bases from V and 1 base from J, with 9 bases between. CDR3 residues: CASSSVQNTEAFF. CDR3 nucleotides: TGTGCCAGCAGTTCCGTCCAGAACACTGAAGCTTTCTTT.

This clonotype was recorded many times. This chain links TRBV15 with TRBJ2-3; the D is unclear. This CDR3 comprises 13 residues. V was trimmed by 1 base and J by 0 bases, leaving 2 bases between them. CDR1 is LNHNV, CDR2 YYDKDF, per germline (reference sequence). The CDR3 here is CATSRVSTDTQYF. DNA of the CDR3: TGTGCCACCAGCAGAGTAAGCACAGATACGCAGTATTTT.

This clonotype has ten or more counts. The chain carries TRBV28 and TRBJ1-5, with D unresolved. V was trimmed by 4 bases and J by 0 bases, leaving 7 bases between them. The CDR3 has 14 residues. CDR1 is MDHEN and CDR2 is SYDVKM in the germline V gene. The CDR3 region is CASSWRYSNQPQHF. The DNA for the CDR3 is TGTGCCAGCAGTTGGCGTTATAGCAATCAGCCCCAGCATTTT.